Below, 20 T cell receptor beta chains from the same sample are listed, as sequenced in a study of T cell responses to AZD1222 COVID-19 vaccine. This table comes from immunoSEQ multiplex PCR, and its TCRdb copy is limited to in-frame clones, with some not included. The data contain 130,000 or so clones, 85% to 90% of them singletons. Sequencing was performed on peripheral blood, taken on day 0 of AZD1222 vaccination. These receptors originate from an adult in good health.

The rearrangement uses TRBV27 and TRBJ1-2; 11 bases agree with TRBD1. CDR3 size: 15 residues. V was clipped by 0 bases and J by 8 bases; unmatched bases: 5. Germline V gives CDR1 MNHEY, CDR2 SMNVEV (reference sequence). The CDR3 DNA is TGTGCCAGCAGTTTATCGGACAGGGGGCTTGAAGGCTACACCTTC. Translated: CASSLSDRGLEGYTF.

J is TRBJ2-7 and V is TRBV6-5; no clear D. V gave up 0 bases and J gave up 2 bases, with 11 bases separating them. The CDR3 has 15 amino acids. In germline, CDR1 is MNHEY, CDR2 SVGAGI. CDR3 coding DNA: TGTGCCAGCAGTTACTCCCCACTCAGAACCTACGAGCAGTACTTC. Translated, it gives CASSYSPLRTYEQYF.

This clone was detected once. This rearrangement joins TRBV11-2 to TRBJ1-3; 8 nucleotides match TRBD1. Germline V gives CDR1 SGHAT, CDR2 FQNNGV. With V trimmed by 1 base and J by 1 base, 3 bases remained unmatched. The CDR3 is 16 amino acids. The CDR3 DNA is TGTGCCAGCAGCTTAGGACAGGGGATTTCTGGAAACACCATATATTTT. Encoded protein: CASSLGQGISGNTIYF. Supplemented by reference TRBV11-2 and TRBJ1-3, the full variable domain reads EAGVAQSPRYKIIEKRQSVAFWCNPISGHATLYWYQQILGQGPKLLIQFQNNGVVDDSQLPKDRFSAERLKGVDSTLKIQPAKLEDSAVYLCASSLGQGISGNTIYFGEGSWLTVV.

The chain joins TRBV12-5 to TRBJ1-2; a weak D match, TRBD1 (6 bases). V lost 7 bases, J lost 5 bases, and 11 bases lay in between. CDR3 length: 12 residues. Germline CDR1 is LGHNT and CDR2 is FRNRAP. This chain's CDR3 is CASALTGYGYTF. The CDR3, as DNA: TGTGCTAGTGCTCTGACAGGATATGGCTACACCTTC.

The rearrangement uses TRBV29-1 and TRBJ1-2; no firm D call. From germline, CDR1 is SQVTM and CDR2 ANQGSEA. Trimming pared 3 bases from V and 2 bases from J, leaving 4 bases between. The CDR3 sequence is 11 residues long. CDR3 bases: TGCAGCGTTGAGGGGAACTATGGCTACACCTTC. It encodes CSVEGNYGYTF.

V and J are TRBV10-3 and TRBJ1-5; D remains unclear. The germline V gene encodes CDR1 ENHRY and CDR2 SYGVKD. The CDR3 covers 15 residues. V was shortened by 3 bases and J by 0 bases, with 9 bases between the two germline ends. The CDR3 nucleotides read TGTGCCATCAGTGATCTCCCCGCTAGCAATCAGCCCCAGCATTTT. Its protein product is CAISDLPASNQPQHF.

The rearrangement links TRBV27 to TRBJ2-3; D is uncertain. The ends were cut back, 6 bases at V and 0 bases at J, with 7 bases in the middle. CDR1 is MNHEY and CDR2 is SMNVEV in the germline V gene (reference sequence). CDR3 length equals 13 residues. The CDR3 here is CASSFASTDTQYF. In DNA form, the CDR3 reads TGTGCCAGCAGCTTCGCTAGCACAGATACGCAGTATTTT.

The chain has TRBV9 and TRBJ1-1; no clear D gene. The germline V gene encodes CDR1 SGDLS and CDR2 YYNGEE. The CDR3 is 12 amino acids. V lost 0 bases, J lost 3 bases, and 3 bases lay in between. DNA for the CDR3: TGTGCCAGCAGCGTAGAGTACACTGAAGCTTTCTTT. Protein sequence: CASSVEYTEAFF.

V gene TRBV18 combines with J gene TRBJ1-5, with D unresolved. The CDR3 has 12 amino acids. The germline V gene has CDR1 KGHSH and CDR2 LQKENI. The V end was cut by 6 bases, the J end by 9 bases, with 12 bases between. CDR3 protein: CASSSDRGPQHF. The CDR3 DNA is TGTGCCAGCTCTTCAGATCGGGGGCCCCAGCATTTT. Full variable domain (rest looked up from reference TRBV18 and TRBJ1-5): NAGVMQNPRHLVRRRGQEARLRCSPMKGHSHVYWYRQLPEEGLKFMVYLQKENIIDESGMPKERFSAEFPKEGPSILRIQQVVRGDSAAYFCASSSDRGPQHFGDGTRLSIL.

The chain uses TRBV6-5 and TRBJ2-7, with TRBD1 as a possible D gene (6 bases). The CDR3 runs to 15 residues. Germline V CDR1 and CDR2: MNHEY, SVGAGI. The V end was cut by 0 bases, the J end by 6 bases, with 15 bases between. CDR3 sequence reads: CASSYSAGDGREQYF. The CDR3 DNA reads as TGTGCCAGCAGTTACTCGGCAGGGGATGGCCGCGAGCAGTACTTC.

The chain recombines TRBV3-1 (or the pseudogene TRBV3-2) with TRBJ1-2; maybe TRBD1 (5 bases). The CDR3 extends over 13 amino acids. CDR1 and CDR2 from the germline V gene are LGHDT and YNNKEL (reference sequence). V was clipped by 0 bases and J by 4 bases, with 6 bases between them. Here the CDR3 reads CASSQDDSYGYTF. The DNA of the CDR3 is TGTGCCAGCAGCCAAGATGACAGCTATGGCTACACCTTC.

This clone has a handful of counts. V is TRBV12-5 and J is TRBJ1-1; D is possibly TRBD1 (5 bases). Germline CDR1 reads LGHNT; CDR2 reads FRNRAP. The CDR3 runs 13 residues. Trimming took off 6 bases at V and 5 bases at J, with 13 bases between the two ends. CDR3: CASGRGGETEAFF. DNA of the CDR3: TGTGCTAGTGGCCGCGGGGGGGAGACTGAAGCTTTCTTT.

The V gene is TRBV27, the J gene TRBJ2-7, with D tentatively TRBD2 (5 bases). The V and J ends lost 2 bases and 6 bases respectively, with 11 bases between them. Germline values: CDR1 MNHEY, CDR2 SMNVEV (reference sequence). The length of the CDR3 is 13 residues. This CDR3 reads CASSLLEGTEQYF. CDR3 coding DNA: TGTGCCAGCAGTTTACTTGAGGGAACCGAGCAGTACTTC.

As DNA, the CDR3 is TGTGCCAGCAGTGAACAGGGGCAGGGTCAGCCCCAGCATTTT. Translated: CASSEQGQGQPQHF. J is TRBJ1-5 and V is TRBV2, with a possible D match to TRBD1 (6 bases). In germline, CDR1 is SNHLY, CDR2 FYNNEI. CDR3 length: 14 amino acids. The ends were cut back, 2 bases at V and 6 bases at J, with 11 bases in the middle.

V gene TRBV23-1 combines with J gene TRBJ2-1; a possible D gene is TRBD2 (5 bases). TRBV23-1 is labeled an ORF, and its function is uncertain. Deletions cut 1 base from V and 4 bases from J, with 20 bases between. This CDR3 has 18 amino acids. CDR3 in amino acids: CASSQWGWASRPYNEQFF. The CDR3 DNA reads TGCGCCAGCAGTCAATGGGGTTGGGCTAGCCGCCCGTACAATGAGCAGTTCTTC.

V usage is TRBV19 and J usage is TRBJ2-2; D is unresolved. This CDR3 spans 13 amino acids. Between the trimmed V and J ends, which lost 2 bases and 4 bases, there was a span of 5 bases. Germline-derived CDR1 and CDR2 are LNHDA and SQIVND (reference sequence). For the CDR3, the DNA is TGTGCCAGTAGTATACTAGTCACCGGGGAGCTGTTTTTT. Residues: CASSILVTGELFF.

The rearrangement links TRBV7-6 to TRBJ2-3; D remains ambiguous. This CDR3 is built from 12 residues. Germline V lookup: CDR1 SGHVS, CDR2 FNYEAQ. The germline V and J ends were trimmed by 3 bases and 4 bases, with 5 bases remaining between them. The CDR3 sequence is CASSFSSDTQYF. Written as DNA, the CDR3 is TGTGCCAGCAGCTTTAGTTCAGATACGCAGTATTTT. The whole variable domain, filled in from reference TRBV7-6 and TRBJ2-3, reads GAGVSQSPRYKVTKRGQDVALRCDPISGHVSLYWYRQALGQGPEFLTYFNYEAQQDKSGLPNDRFSAERPEGSISTLTIQRTEQRDSAMYRCASSFSSDTQYFGPGTRLTVL.

This rearrangement joins TRBV18 to TRBJ2-3; 9 bases are shared with TRBD2. The germline V gene encodes CDR1 KGHSH and CDR2 LQKENI. V was pared by 2 bases and J by 1 base, with 7 bases of the junction left unmatched. CDR3 length: 17 amino acids. The CDR3 region has the DNA TGTGCCAGCTCACCAATCTCCGGCGGGAGGGGCACAGATACGCAGTATTTT. Protein product: CASSPISGGRGTDTQYF.

The rearrangement joins TRBV19 to TRBJ1-6; D is unclear. V was shortened by 5 bases and J by 9 bases, with 23 bases between the two germline ends. This CDR3 is built from 17 residues. Germline V lookup: CDR1 LNHDA, CDR2 SQIVND (reference sequence). CDR3 sequence reads: CASSSNADPKGSSPLHF. The CDR3 bases are TGTGCCAGTAGTTCAAACGCCGACCCAAAGGGAAGTTCACCCCTCCACTTT.

The chain couples TRBV7-2 to TRBJ1-2; D is uncertain. Germline CDR1 SGHTA, CDR2 FQGNSA. Trimming pared 4 bases from V and 7 bases from J, leaving 13 bases between. The CDR3 covers 13 residues. CDR3 nucleotide sequence: TGTGCCAGCAGCTCCCCTCAGTTGGCTGGCTACACCTTC. Translated, it gives CASSSPQLAGYTF. Variable domain in full (rest from reference TRBV7-2 and TRBJ1-2): GAGVSQSPSNKVTEKGKDVELRCDPISGHTALYWYRQSLGQGLEFLIYFQGNSAPDKSGLPSDRFSAERTGGSVSTLTIQRTQQEDSAVYLCASSSPQLAGYTFGSGTRLTVV.